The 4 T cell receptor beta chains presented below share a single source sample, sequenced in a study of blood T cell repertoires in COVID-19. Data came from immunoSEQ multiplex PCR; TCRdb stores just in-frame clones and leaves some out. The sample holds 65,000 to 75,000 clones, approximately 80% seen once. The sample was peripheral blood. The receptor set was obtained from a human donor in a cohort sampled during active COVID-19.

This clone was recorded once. CDR3 in DNA: TGTGCCAGTAGTATTAATTGGGAGCTAAGACGGCCCCAGCATTTT. This codes for CASSINWELRRPQHF. The chain links TRBV19 to TRBJ1-5; D unclear. CDR1 is LNHDA, CDR2 SQIVND, per germline (reference sequence). This CDR3 contains 15 residues. The ends were cut back, 3 bases at V and 9 bases at J, with 18 bases in the middle.

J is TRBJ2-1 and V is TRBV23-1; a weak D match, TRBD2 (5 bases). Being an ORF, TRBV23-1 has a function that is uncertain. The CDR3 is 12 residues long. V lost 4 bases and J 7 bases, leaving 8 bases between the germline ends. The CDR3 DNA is TGCGCCAGCAGTCTTGAGGGTAATGAGCAGTTCTTC. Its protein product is CASSLEGNEQFF.

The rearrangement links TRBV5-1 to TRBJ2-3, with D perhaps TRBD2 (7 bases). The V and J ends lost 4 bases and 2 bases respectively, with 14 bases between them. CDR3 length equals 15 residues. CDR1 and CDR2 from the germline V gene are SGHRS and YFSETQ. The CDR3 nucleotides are TGCGCCAGCAGCCGGAGTGGGGGGGCCACAGATACGCAGTATTTT. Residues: CASSRSGGATDTQYF.

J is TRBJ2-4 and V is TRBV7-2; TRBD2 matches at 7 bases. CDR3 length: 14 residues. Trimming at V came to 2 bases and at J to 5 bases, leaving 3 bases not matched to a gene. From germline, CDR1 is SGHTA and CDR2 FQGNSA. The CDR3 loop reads CASSLRGGENIQYF. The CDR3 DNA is TGTGCCAGCAGCTTAAGGGGAGGGGAAAACATTCAGTACTTC.